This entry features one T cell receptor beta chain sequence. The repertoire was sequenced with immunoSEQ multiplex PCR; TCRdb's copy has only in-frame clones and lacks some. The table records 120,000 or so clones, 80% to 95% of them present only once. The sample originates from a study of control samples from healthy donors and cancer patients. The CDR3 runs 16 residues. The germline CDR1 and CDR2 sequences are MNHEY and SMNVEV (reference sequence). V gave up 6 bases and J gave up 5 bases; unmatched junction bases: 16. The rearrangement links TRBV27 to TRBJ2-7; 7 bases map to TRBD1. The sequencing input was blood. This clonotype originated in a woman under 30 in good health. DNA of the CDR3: TGTGCCAGCAGCCCATCGTTGACAGGGTATATCGACGAGCAGTACTTC. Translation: CASSPSLTGYIDEQYF.